Below are 30 T cell receptor beta chains sequenced from a single sample in a study of blood T cell repertoires in COVID-19. Assay used: immunoSEQ multiplex PCR; TCRdb lists only in-frame clones, some missing. The table has about 250,000 clones, around 88% seen once. The sample was peripheral blood. Receptors were obtained from a woman in her twenties or thirties with COVID-19, enrolled during active disease.

This clone was counted a single time. The chain couples TRBV12-3 or TRBV12-4 to TRBJ2-4, with D unclear. CDR3 size: 13 residues. The V gene lost 3 bases and the J gene lost 3 bases, with 6 bases spanning the gap. Written as DNA, the CDR3 is TGTGCCAGCAGTTTTGCCAGCAAAAACATTCAGTACTTC. It is translated as CASSFASKNIQYF.

This clone appeared many times. V gene TRBV11-2 combines with J gene TRBJ2-7; TRBD1 matches 8 bases. The CDR3 consists of 14 residues. The V and J ends lost 6 bases and 3 bases, in that order; junction bases with no gene match: 7. Germline V CDR1 and CDR2: SGHAT, FQNNGV. The CDR3 nucleotides are TGTGCCAGCAGAGGACAGGGTGGCCTCTACGAGCAGTACTTC. It specifies CASRGQGGLYEQYF.

The chain recombines TRBV6-1 with TRBJ2-7; maybe TRBD1 (5 bases). The CDR3 covers 13 residues. Trimming shortened V by 1 base and J by 9 bases, and 13 bases separated the two germline ends. Germline V lookup: CDR1 MNHNS, CDR2 SASEGT. The CDR3 coding sequence is TGTGCCAGCAGTGAAGATGCTGGGGCAGGGCAGTACGTC. Its translation is CASSEDAGAGQYV.

The chain combines TRBV13 with TRBJ2-1, with D hard to call. The V end was cut by 0 bases, the J end by 12 bases, with 12 bases between. The CDR3 runs to 13 residues. Germline V gene data show CDR1 as PRHDT and CDR2 as FYEKMQ (reference sequence). DNA for the CDR3: TGTGCCAGCAGCTTAGGTTCGCGGCAATTGCAGTTCTTC. This translates into CASSLGSRQLQFF. The full variable domain, with the rest looked up from reference TRBV13 and TRBJ2-1, is AAGVIQSPRHLIKEKRETATLKCYPIPRHDTVYWYQQGPGQDPQFLISFYEKMQSDKGSIPDRFSAQQFSDYHSELNMSSLELGDSALYFCASSLGSRQLQFFGPGTRLTVL.

The chain recombines TRBV7-9 with TRBJ2-1; 14 bases align to TRBD2. The J segment lost 2 bases and the V segment lost 5 bases, leaving 8 bases of the junction unmatched. This CDR3 contains 18 residues. The germline CDR1 and CDR2 sequences are SEHNR and FQNEAQ (reference sequence). CDR3 residues: CASSKGTSGSPAYNEQFF. The CDR3 DNA follows: TGTGCCAGCAGCAAAGGGACTAGCGGGAGTCCCGCCTACAATGAGCAGTTCTTC.

The chain couples TRBV6-5 to TRBJ2-3, with a tentative D call TRBD2 (7 bases). The CDR3 extends over 14 amino acids. Germline V gene data show CDR1 as MNHEY and CDR2 as SVGAGI. The V end was cut by 5 bases, the J end by 1 base, with 10 bases between. CDR3 amino acids: CASSRGARTDTQYF. The CDR3 nucleotides are TGTGCCAGCAGTCGGGGGGCCCGCACAGATACGCAGTATTTT.

The chain links TRBV27 to TRBJ1-4; TRBD1 matches at 8 bases. This CDR3 has 15 residues. Germline V gives CDR1 MNHEY, CDR2 SMNVEV (reference sequence). V shed 2 bases and J 2 bases; nucleotides not matched to a gene: 1. The CDR3 DNA reads TGTGCCAGCAGTTTACAGGGGGCGACTAATGAAAAACTGTTTTTT. Its protein product is CASSLQGATNEKLFF.

The CDR3 region has the DNA TGCGCCTGTGGCGGGGGGGGCACAGATACGCAGTATTTT. Amino acids: CACGGGGTDTQYF. The chain combines TRBV23-1 with TRBJ2-3; TRBD2 agrees at 9 bases. TRBV23-1 has ORF status, its function being uncertain. The J segment lost 1 base and the V segment lost 11 bases, leaving 4 bases of the junction unmatched. There are 13 residues in the CDR3.

The chain joins TRBV9 to TRBJ2-1, with D tentatively TRBD2 (5 bases). This CDR3 is 13 amino acids long. Per the germline V gene, CDR1 is SGDLS and CDR2 is YYNGEE. Trimming removed 0 bases at V and 7 bases at J, with 8 bases between. For the CDR3, the DNA is TGTGCCAGCAGCGTAGGAGGGTGGAATGAGCAGTTCTTC. Translation: CASSVGGWNEQFF. Variable domain in full (rest from reference TRBV9 and TRBJ2-1): DSGVTQTPKHLITATGQRVTLRCSPRSGDLSVYWYQQSLDQGLQFLIQYYNGEERAKGNILERFSAQQFPDLHSELNLSSLELGDSALYFCASSVGGWNEQFFGPGTRLTVL.

The gene calls are TRBV9 and TRBJ1-4, with 10 bases fitting TRBD1. Germline CDR1 SGDLS, CDR2 YYNGEE. CDR3 length equals 16 residues. J was trimmed by 8 bases and V by 4 bases; bases with no gene match: 11. The CDR3 region has the DNA TGTGCCAGCAGCTCCGAAGGGGGGACAGGGGAGGAAAAACTGTTTTTT. Its translation is CASSSEGGTGEEKLFF.

This clone showed up just once. The rearrangement joins TRBV19 to TRBJ2-7; D unresolved. Germline loops: CDR1 LNHDA, CDR2 SQIVND (reference sequence). The CDR3 totals 14 residues. Trimming left V 7 bases short and J 2 bases short, with 15 bases between. CDR3 sequence reads: CASTLSHATYEQYF. In DNA, the CDR3 is TGTGCCAGTACCCTATCCCATGCTACCTACGAGCAGTACTTC.

Details on this clone: Additional DNA sequences in this sample encode the identical CDR3. The V and J genes are TRBV27 and TRBJ1-6, with 8 nucleotides matching TRBD1. V lost 3 bases and J lost 9; bases outside the gene matches: 4. Per the germline V gene, CDR1 is MNHEY and CDR2 is SMNVEV (reference sequence). The CDR3 runs 14 residues. In DNA, the CDR3 is TGTGCCAGCAGTTTGGGGACAGGTTTTTCACCCCTCCACTTT. This gives the protein CASSLGTGFSPLHF.

The chain carries TRBV7-2 and TRBJ2-1, with TRBD2 identical over 7 bases. The germline gives CDR1 SGHTA, CDR2 FQGNSA. The CDR3 contains 16 residues. V was pared by 1 base and J by 3 bases, with 6 bases of the junction left unmatched. The CDR3 spells CASSLVWGGIYNEQFF. CDR3 in DNA: TGTGCCAGCAGCTTAGTCTGGGGGGGGATCTACAATGAGCAGTTCTTC.

CDR3 sequence reads: CASSSGRDTYNSPLHF. The CDR3 nucleotides are TGTGCCAGCAGTTCTGGCCGGGACACGTATAATTCACCCCTCCACTTT. V usage is TRBV28 and J usage is TRBJ1-6, with a possible D match to TRBD1 (6 bases). This CDR3 is built from 16 residues. Per germline, CDR1 MDHEN and CDR2 SYDVKM. V was cut by 4 bases and J by 4 bases, with 14 bases left in between.

The rearrangement uses TRBV7-9 and TRBJ2-7; D possibly corresponds to TRBD2 (6 bases). The germline gives CDR1 SEHNR, CDR2 FQNEAQ (reference sequence). Trimming cost V 5 bases and J 0 bases, with 11 bases left between them. The CDR3 has 14 residues. In nucleotides, the CDR3 is TGTGCCAGCAGCACCGCGGGACGCTCCTACGAGCAGTACGTC. It codes for CASSTAGRSYEQYV.

V usage is TRBV4-1 and J usage is TRBJ1-2; 9 positions match TRBD1. The CDR3 is 17 residues long. V dropped 0 bases and J dropped 7; count of bases not matched to a gene: 12. Germline CDR1 and CDR2: MGHRA and YSYEKL. The CDR3 DNA is TGCGCCAGCAGCCAAGAAAGGCCGGGACAGGGAATGTTTGGCTACACCTTC. Its translation is CASSQERPGQGMFGYTF.

The chain is built from TRBV10-3 and TRBJ2-1; 12 nucleotides match TRBD2. Germline CDR1 is ENHRY and CDR2 is SYGVKD. Trimming removed 6 bases from V and 6 bases from J; junction bases left unmatched: 6. This CDR3 contains 15 residues. Here the CDR3 reads CAIRLRLAGVNEQFF. In DNA, the CDR3 is TGTGCCATCAGGCTAAGACTAGCGGGAGTCAATGAGCAGTTCTTC.

This chain connects TRBV3-1 (or the pseudogene TRBV3-2) to TRBJ2-7; perhaps TRBD1 as D (6 bases). There are 15 residues in the CDR3. Looked up from germline, CDR1 is LGHDT and CDR2 is YNNKEL (reference sequence). V gave up 1 base and J gave up 3 bases, with 13 bases separating them. The DNA for the CDR3 is TGTGCCAGCAGCCAAGCAGGGGACCCAAACTACGAGCAGTACTTC. This sequence encodes CASSQAGDPNYEQYF.

V gene TRBV2 combines with J gene TRBJ2-2; no clear D. Germline V CDR1 and CDR2: SNHLY, FYNNEI. The length of the CDR3 is 14 residues. The V gene lost 8 bases and the J gene lost 1 base, with 11 bases spanning the gap. CDR3 in DNA: TGTGCCAGCGTCCCTTCAGAGAACACCGGGGAGCTGTTTTTT. This encodes CASVPSENTGELFF.

This clone came up a few times. The V and J genes are TRBV3-1 (or the pseudogene TRBV3-2) and TRBJ1-1, with D possibly matching TRBD1 (6 bases). The V end was cut by 3 bases, the J end by 4 bases, with 12 bases between. The CDR3 sequence is 14 residues long. The germline gives CDR1 LGHDT, CDR2 YNNKEL (reference sequence). CDR3 sequence: CASSHRRDTTEAFF. DNA of the CDR3: TGTGCCAGCAGCCACCGACGGGACACCACTGAAGCTTTCTTT.

This clone was observed a single time. The CDR3 reads CASSQVRSEKLFF. As DNA, the CDR3 is TGTGCCAGCAGCCAAGTGAGGAGCGAAAAACTGTTTTTT. The chain uses TRBV3-1 (or the pseudogene TRBV3-2) and TRBJ1-4; D remains ambiguous. V was cut by 1 base and J by 8 bases, with 8 bases left in between. This CDR3 has 13 amino acids. Germline CDR1 and CDR2: LGHDT and YNNKEL (reference sequence).

The chain links TRBV5-1 to TRBJ2-2, with D possibly matching TRBD1 (5 bases). CDR3 length equals 14 residues. V was cut by 0 bases and J by 3 bases, with 6 bases left in between. CDR1 and CDR2 from the germline V gene are SGHRS and YFSETQ. This CDR3 is CASSLGGHTGELFF. The DNA for the CDR3 is TGCGCCAGCAGCTTGGGGGGCCACACCGGGGAGCTGTTTTTT.

The chain is built from TRBV11-3 and TRBJ2-1, with 8 bases identical to TRBD1. V shed 3 bases, J shed 9 bases, and the junction held 7 bases outside the gene matches. The CDR3 is made up of 14 amino acids. The germline V gene has CDR1 SGHNT and CDR2 YENEEA. CDR3 sequence: CASSFVGQGGEQFF. The CDR3 DNA sequence: TGTGCCAGCAGCTTTGTAGGACAGGGAGGTGAGCAGTTCTTC.

J is TRBJ1-4 and V is TRBV4-1, with 11 nucleotides matching TRBD1. Germline V lookup: CDR1 MGHRA, CDR2 YSYEKL. The CDR3 loop spans 16 amino acids. The V and J ends lost 4 bases and 7 bases, in that order; junction bases with no gene match: 8. The CDR3 region is CASSRSTGQGGEKLFF. The CDR3 DNA sequence: TGCGCCAGCAGCCGTAGCACGGGACAGGGGGGTGAAAAACTGTTTTTT.

The chain uses TRBV19 and TRBJ1-2, with TRBD1 matching 8 bases. Germline trimming cut 2 bases from V and 2 bases from J; bases unmatched to any gene: 4. Germline CDR1 is LNHDA and CDR2 is SQIVND (reference sequence). The CDR3 runs to 15 residues. CDR3 sequence: CASSISPGGNYGYTF. The CDR3 bases are TGTGCCAGTAGTATATCCCCAGGGGGCAACTATGGCTACACCTTC.

CDR3 sequence: CASSSGSTDTQYF. The CDR3, as DNA: TGTGCCAGCAGTAGCGGTAGCACAGATACGCAGTATTTT. The chain is built from TRBV12-3 or TRBV12-4 and TRBJ2-3; a weak D match, TRBD2 (5 bases). V was pared by 5 bases and J by 0 bases, with 6 bases between. This CDR3 spans 13 amino acids.

This chain uses TRBV5-1 with TRBJ2-6; 14 positions match TRBD2. The germline V gene has CDR1 SGHRS and CDR2 YFSETQ. Unmatched junction bases numbered 11, after V lost 1 base and J lost 2 bases. The CDR3 sequence is 21 residues long. The CDR3 reads CASSLFSSWGLAGAGANVLTF. The CDR3 DNA reads as TGCGCCAGCAGCTTGTTTTCTTCTTGGGGACTAGCGGGAGCTGGGGCCAACGTCCTGACTTTC.

The chain is built from TRBV30 and TRBJ1-1; unclear D gene. Germline CDR1 reads GTSNPN; CDR2 reads SVGIG (reference sequence). The CDR3 is 15 amino acids. Deletions cut 2 bases from V and 3 bases from J, with 16 bases between. The CDR3 reads CAWSTGDWAHTEAFF. The CDR3 nucleotides are TGTGCCTGGAGTACCGGGGATTGGGCTCACACTGAAGCTTTCTTT.

The V and J genes are TRBV24-1 and TRBJ2-1; a weak D match, TRBD2 (6 bases). The germline V gene encodes CDR1 KGHDR and CDR2 SFDVKD. Trimming shortened V by 7 bases and J by 7 bases, and 13 bases separated the two germline ends. CDR3 length equals 13 residues. The CDR3 DNA follows: TGTGCCACCAGCCCGGGACTCAGTAATGAGCAGTTCTTC. Translating it yields CATSPGLSNEQFF.

This chain links TRBV4-3 with TRBJ1-2, with D perhaps matching TRBD1 (6 bases). The CDR3 has 15 residues. V lost 0 bases, J lost 4 bases, and 12 bases lay in between. Looked up from germline, CDR1 is LGHNA and CDR2 is YSLEER. DNA of the CDR3: TGCGCCAGCAGCCAAGATCAACAGGGTTTCTATGGCTACACCTTC. Protein: CASSQDQQGFYGYTF.